This TCR beta chain stems from a study of blood T cells in healthy people across ages. Study overall: With template switching, about one barcoded beta molecule was captured per two T cells.

Germline assignment: CDR1 LGHNA and CDR2 YNFKEQ. V was clipped by 6 bases and J by 2 bases; unmatched bases: 3. The CDR3 is 14 residues long. A J-beta primer mix and a sample-barcoded 5' primer were used in a second PCR of about 6 to 12 cycles. In TCRdb, the 5' RACE reads were re-called with MiXCR into one record per CDR3 protein. The sample lists about 640,000 distinct CDR3 sequences; approximately 59% were seen once. The rearrangement links TRBV4-2 to TRBJ2-2, with 7 bases fitting TRBD1. The sequencing sample was made of blood. The TCR was taken from a man aged 55 to 69 in good health. The CDR3 loop reads CASRPGGNTGELFF. The CDR3 DNA reads as TGTGCCAGCAGACCAGGGGGAAACACCGGGGAGCTGTTTTTT.